Listed below are T cell receptor beta chains from one sample, sequenced in a study of T cells after yellow fever vaccination. TCRdb redid the calling of the 5' RACE reads with MiXCR, one entry per CDR3 protein. The sample holds about 170,000 distinct CDR3 sequences, roughly 11% seen once. Here the sequenced sample was CD8+ T cells sorted from PBMCs, taken 15 days after the yellow fever booster vaccination. These receptor sequences come from a man aged 18 to 30 who received the YFV17D yellow fever vaccine. Each CDR3 is given with its conserved first and last residue. A D gene is named only where the DNA matches it firmly. Part of the rows lack a size; the others show once, few, many or a class for expanded clones.

TGCGCCAGCAGCCAAGATGAGGGGCCTATCAATCAGCCCCAGCATTTT,CASSQDEGPINQPQHF,TRBJ1-5,.,TRBV4-1,few
TGTGCCAGCAGCAGTGGACAATCGAGGACTGAAGCTTTCTTT,CASSSGQSRTEAFF,TRBJ1-1,.,TRBV11-2,few
TGTGCCAGCACCCGGGGGGCTGGGGCCAACGTCCTGACTTTC,CASTRGAGANVLTF,TRBJ2-6,TRBD2,TRBV12-3/TRBV12-4,.
TGTGCCAGCAGTTTTCGGAGGGAATGGACCCAGTACTTC,CASSFRREWTQYF,TRBJ2-5,.,TRBV12-3/TRBV12-4,.
TGTGCCAGCAGCGTAACTGGGGATACGCAGTATTTT,CASSVTGDTQYF,TRBJ2-3,.,TRBV9,few
TGTGCCAGCGTCGGGACAGAAGAGACCCAGTACTTC,CASVGTEETQYF,TRBJ2-5,TRBD1,TRBV27,.
TGCGCCAGCACCTTTTTACCCCCGAGGGTTTTCACCGGGGAGCTGTTTTTT,CASTFLPPRVFTGELFF,TRBJ2-2,.,TRBV5-1,.
TGCGCCAGCAGCCCGACAAGGCCAGACAATTCACCCCTCCACTTT,CASSPTRPDNSPLHF,TRBJ1-6,.,TRBV4-3,many
TGTGCCAGCAGCTTAACTCCTTCGGGACTGGGGACTCTTCCCTACGAGCAGTACTTC,CASSLTPSGLGTLPYEQYF,TRBJ2-7,.,TRBV7-2,many
TGTGCCAGCAGCTTGCGGGGGGCCGGCAATCAGCCCCAGCATTTT,CASSLRGAGNQPQHF,TRBJ1-5,.,TRBV5-6,few
TGTGCCAGCAGTTTATCAGGGTTCGGGGGAGCTTTCTTT,CASSLSGFGGAFF,TRBJ1-1,.,TRBV27,few
TGTGCCAGCAGCGTAACCGGGGGGCCCTCTGGGGCCAACGTCCTGACTTTC,CASSVTGGPSGANVLTF,TRBJ2-6,.,TRBV9,many
TGTGCCAGCAGTCATCGGGCAAGGAACACTGAAGCTTTCTTT,CASSHRARNTEAFF,TRBJ1-1,.,TRBV6-5,once
TGTGCCACCAGCACCCCCTTCGGAGTCAGAGAAAAACTGTTTTTT,CATSTPFGVREKLFF,TRBJ1-4,.,TRBV15,few
TGTGCCAGCAGTTACGAGACAGGGATAAACACTGAAGCTTTCTTT,CASSYETGINTEAFF,TRBJ1-1,TRBD1,TRBV6-6,.
TGTGCCACCACCCCCGAGGTAAGGGGCACTGAAGCTTTCTTT,CATTPEVRGTEAFF,TRBJ1-1,.,TRBV6-6,few
TGTGCCAGCAGCTTAAGCCCAGGGATGGCGGGGGGCCTCAATGAGCAGTTCTTC,CASSLSPGMAGGLNEQFF,TRBJ2-1,TRBD2,TRBV7-2,.
TGCAGCGTTGCGGGGGACAGGGGACAAGAGACCCAGTACTTC,CSVAGDRGQETQYF,TRBJ2-5,TRBD1,TRBV29-1,few
TGTGCCAGCAGTTACTCGAACGATAATGGCTACACCTTC,CASSYSNDNGYTF,TRBJ1-2,.,TRBV6-5,many
TGTGCCAGCAGCGCCCTTAGGGGGGGCCGCGATACGCAGTATTTT,CASSALRGGRDTQYF,TRBJ2-3,.,TRBV7-6,few
TGTGCCAGCAGTTTATCAGCTATTCAGCCCCAGCATTTT,CASSLSAIQPQHF,TRBJ1-5,.,TRBV27,.
TGCGCCAGCAGCTTGGGGGCTGACTTCAATGAGCAGTTCTTC,CASSLGADFNEQFF,TRBJ2-1,.,TRBV5-1,.
TGTGCCAGCAGCTTCCAGGGGCTGGTGGGTGAGCAGTTCTTC,CASSFQGLVGEQFF,TRBJ2-1,.,TRBV7-2,.
TGTGCCAGCAATCTGAACACTGAAGCTTTCTTT,CASNLNTEAFF,TRBJ1-1,.,TRBV12-3/TRBV12-4,few
TGTGCCAGCAGCCATACACCTGGACAGGAAAAACTGTTTTTT,CASSHTPGQEKLFF,TRBJ1-4,.,TRBV27,few
TGTGCCAGCATCTATACCGGGACTAGCGGGGGGGGTCAGCAGTTCTTC,CASIYTGTSGGGQQFF,TRBJ2-1,TRBD2,TRBV2,.
TGTGCCAGCTCACCAGCCAGCCACTCCTACGAGCAGTACTTC,CASSPASHSYEQYF,TRBJ2-7,.,TRBV18,few